This TCR beta chain comes out of a study of molecular identifiers for immune sequencing clone quantification. Previously published methods and listed TCR primers were used for the bulk TCR libraries. In TCRdb, the PCR reads were re-called with MiXCR into one record per CDR3 protein. The sample comprises hundreds of thousands of distinct CDR3 sequences, about 25% of which are singletons, and 0.78% rests with the top ten. Study-level points and caveats: Clones above 20 RNA copies held over 98% of effector molecules, under 1% in naive cells.

Sorting selected naive CD8 T cells with a CD8+CD4-CCR7+CD45RA+ phenotype. The CDR3 contains 11 residues. Germline assignment: CDR1 SGHAT and CDR2 FQNNGV. V was cut by 6 bases and J by 6 bases, with 9 bases left in between. Comment on this clonotype: The target antigen is unknown.

This receptor was identified in a human donor in good health. Some libraries in this study had Jurkat cell RNA spiked in. The sample consisted of naive CD8+ T cells from blood, with Jurkat cell RNA spiked in. Subset denoted: FACS-sorted CD8+CD4-CCR7+CD45RA+ naive T cells. The rearrangement links TRBV11-2 to TRBJ2-7; possible D gene TRBD2, 5 bases. The CDR3 region is CASRVGIEQYF. The CDR3 DNA reads TGTGCCAGCAGGGTCGGGATCGAGCAGTACTTC.